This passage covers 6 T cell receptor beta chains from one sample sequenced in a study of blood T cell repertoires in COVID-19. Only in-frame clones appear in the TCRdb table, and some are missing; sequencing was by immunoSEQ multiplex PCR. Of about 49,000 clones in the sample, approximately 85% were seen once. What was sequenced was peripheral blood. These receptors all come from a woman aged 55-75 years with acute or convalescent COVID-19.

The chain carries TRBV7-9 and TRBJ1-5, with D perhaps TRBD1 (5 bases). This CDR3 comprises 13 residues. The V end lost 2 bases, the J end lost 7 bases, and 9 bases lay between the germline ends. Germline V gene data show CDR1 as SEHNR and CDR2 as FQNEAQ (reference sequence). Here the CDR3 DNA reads TGTGCCAGCAGCTTACAGGGAAGCCAGCCCCAGCATTTT. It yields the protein CASSLQGSQPQHF.

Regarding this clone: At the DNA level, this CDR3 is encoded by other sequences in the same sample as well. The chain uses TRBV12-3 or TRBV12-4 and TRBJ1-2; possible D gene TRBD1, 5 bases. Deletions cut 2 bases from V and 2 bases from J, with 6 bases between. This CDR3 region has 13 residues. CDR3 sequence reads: CASSLSGNYGYTF. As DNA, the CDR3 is TGTGCCAGCAGTTTATCAGGGAACTATGGCTACACCTTC.

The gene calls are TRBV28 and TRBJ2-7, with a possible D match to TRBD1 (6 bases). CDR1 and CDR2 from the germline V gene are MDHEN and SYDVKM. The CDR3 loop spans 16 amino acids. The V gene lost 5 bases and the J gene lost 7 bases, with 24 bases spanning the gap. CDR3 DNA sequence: TGTGCCAGCAGTCCCGGGTCAGGGGCCGGTGCGAGGGAGCAGTACTTC. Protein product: CASSPGSGAGAREQYF.

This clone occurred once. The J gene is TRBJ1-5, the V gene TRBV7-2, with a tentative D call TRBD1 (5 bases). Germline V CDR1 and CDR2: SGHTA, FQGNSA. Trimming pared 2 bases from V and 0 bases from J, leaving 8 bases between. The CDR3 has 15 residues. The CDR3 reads CASSLWGDSNQPQHF. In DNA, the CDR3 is TGTGCCAGCAGCTTATGGGGGGATAGCAATCAGCCCCAGCATTTT.

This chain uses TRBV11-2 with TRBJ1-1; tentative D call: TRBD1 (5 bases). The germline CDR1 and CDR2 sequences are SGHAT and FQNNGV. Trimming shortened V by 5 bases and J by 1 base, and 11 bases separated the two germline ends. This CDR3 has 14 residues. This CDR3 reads CASSQVGGNTEAFF. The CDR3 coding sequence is TGTGCCAGCAGCCAGGTCGGGGGGAACACTGAAGCTTTCTTT. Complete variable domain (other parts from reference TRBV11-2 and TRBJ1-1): EAGVAQSPRYKIIEKRQSVAFWCNPISGHATLYWYQQILGQGPKLLIQFQNNGVVDDSQLPKDRFSAERLKGVDSTLKIQPAKLEDSAVYLCASSQVGGNTEAFFGQGTRLTVV.

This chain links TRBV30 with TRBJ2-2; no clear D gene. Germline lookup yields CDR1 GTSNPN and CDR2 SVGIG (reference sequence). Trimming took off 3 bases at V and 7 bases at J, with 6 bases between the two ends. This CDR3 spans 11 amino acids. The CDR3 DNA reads TGTGCCTGGAGCAAGAGCGGGGAGCTGTTTTTT. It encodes CAWSKSGELFF.